Listed below are T cell receptor beta chains from one sample, sequenced in a study of blood T cells in healthy people across ages. Using its own MiXCR run on the 5' RACE reads, TCRdb lists one record per CDR3 protein. The data contain about 840,000 distinct CDR3 sequences, 25% to 30% of them singletons. These data were also filed under a second study, of T cells of mothers and their children.

The sample taken for sequencing was blood. The receptors were gathered from a woman aged 40-49 years in good health. CDR3s include the opening cysteine and the closing phenylalanine or tryptophan. The D gene is left open where the match is weak. The size of a clone is reported for some rows only, either as once, few or many, or as a class for expanded clones.

J | size | V | D | CDR3 | DNA
TRBJ1-2 | . | TRBV28 | TRBD1 | CASIRDRATYGYTF | TGTGCCAGCATTCGGGACAGGGCGACCTATGGCTACACCTTC
TRBJ1-5 | . | TRBV6-5 | . | CASSSLRGNSNQPQHF | TGTGCCAGCAGTTCCCTCCGCGGCAATAGCAATCAGCCCCAGCATTTT
TRBJ1-2 | . | TRBV30 | . | CAWSWGGYGYTF | TGTGCCTGGAGCTGGGGAGGATATGGCTACACCTTC
TRBJ1-2 | . | TRBV28 | . | CASSFNRLHGYTF | TGTGCCAGCAGTTTTAACAGACTGCATGGCTACACCTTC
TRBJ2-3 | few | TRBV13 | . | CASSSQGWARATDTQYF | TGTGCCAGCAGCTCCCAGGGGTGGGCTAGAGCGACAGATACGCAGTATTTT
TRBJ1-4 | many | TRBV20-1 | . | CSALGAEEKLFF | TGCAGTGCCCTGGGGGCGGAAGAAAAACTGTTTTTT
TRBJ1-2 | few | TRBV7-9 | . | CASSLYNVQGHGYTF | TGTGCCAGCAGCTTATATAATGTGCAGGGACATGGCTACACCTTC
TRBJ2-5 | . | TRBV24-1 | . | CATSDRGGKETQYF | TGTGCCACCAGTGATCGTGGGGGGAAAGAGACCCAGTACTTC
TRBJ2-7 | few | TRBV4-3 | . | CASSQDEGGYEQYF | TGCGCCAGCAGCCAAGACGAGGGCGGCTACGAGCAGTACTTC
TRBJ2-7 | many | TRBV20-1 | TRBD1 | CSAPGQGGIYYEQYF | TGCAGTGCCCCGGGACAGGGAGGTATCTACTACGAGCAGTACTTC
TRBJ2-7 | . | TRBV7-9 | TRBD2 | CASSSGRAGETYEQYF | TGTGCCAGCAGCTCGGGACGAGCGGGGGAGACCTACGAGCAGTACTTC
TRBJ1-1 | . | TRBV5-5 | TRBD1 | CASSARTGGDAEAFF | TGTGCCAGCAGCGCCCGGACAGGGGGCGACGCTGAAGCTTTCTTT
TRBJ2-2 | . | TRBV5-1 | TRBD2 | CASRLLAGDGNTGERFF | TGCGCCAGCAGGTTACTAGCGGGGGACGGGAACACCGGGGAGCGGTTTTTT
TRBJ1-2 | many | TRBV6-5 | . | CASSWTRGYGYTF | TGTGCCAGCAGTTGGACCAGGGGCTATGGCTACACCTTC
TRBJ1-2 | few | TRBV3-1 | . | CASSPLAGLANYGYTF | TGTGCCAGCAGCCCCCTAGCCGGACTAGCTAACTATGGCTACACCTTC
TRBJ1-2 | many | TRBV12-3/TRBV12-4 | . | CASSDGYYGYTF | TGTGCCAGCAGTGACGGATACTATGGCTACACCTTC
TRBJ2-1 | . | TRBV20-1 | TRBD2 | CSAGRGEGQFF | TGCAGTGCTGGCCGGGGGGAAGGGCAGTTCTTC
TRBJ2-5 | . | TRBV20-1 | . | CSARVPRPGPRETQYF | TGCAGTGCTAGGGTCCCCCGGCCGGGGCCGAGGGAGACCCAGTACTTC
TRBJ1-2 | . | TRBV7-2 | . | CASRAEGTTGRGYTF | TGTGCCAGCAGGGCCGAGGGGACAACTGGACGGGGCTACACCTTC
TRBJ2-7 | few | TRBV29-1 | TRBD2 | CSVEARLAGGEQYF | TGCAGCGTTGAAGCCAGACTAGCGGGGGGTGAGCAGTACTTC
TRBJ1-1 | . | TRBV11-1 | TRBD1 | CASSLGPDRETEAFF | TGTGCCAGCAGCTTAGGACCCGACAGGGAGACTGAAGCTTTCTTT
TRBJ1-1 | once | TRBV5-1 | TRBD1 | CASSMTGGVTEAFF | TGCGCCAGCAGCATGACAGGGGGTGTCACTGAAGCTTTCTTT
TRBJ1-5 | . | TRBV12-5 | TRBD1 | CASGTRTGSHQLHQPQHF | TGTGCTAGTGGTACCCGGACAGGGAGCCATCAGCTCCACCAGCCCCAGCATTTT
TRBJ1-5 | once | TRBV12-3/TRBV12-4 | . | CASSNGGQTRPQHF | TGTGCCAGCAGTAACGGAGGGCAGACTAGGCCCCAGCATTTT
TRBJ1-2 | . | TRBV4-1 | . | CASSPPRGRFYGYTF | TGCGCCAGCAGCCCCCCGCGAGGGCGCTTCTATGGCTACACCTTC
TRBJ1-2 | few | TRBV20-1 | . | CSARDQGGTGYTF | TGCAGTGCTAGAGATCAAGGAGGGACTGGCTACACCTTC
TRBJ2-3 | . | TRBV7-3 | TRBD2 | CASSLIGGDTDTQYF | TGTGCCAGCAGCTTAATCGGGGGGGACACAGATACGCAGTATTTT
TRBJ2-2 | few | TRBV11-2 | . | CASSLVGLSGELFF | TGTGCCAGCAGCTTAGTAGGATTGTCCGGGGAGCTGTTTTTT
TRBJ2-6 | . | TRBV7-8 | TRBD1 | CASSLWSGARGQGSSRANVPTF | TGTGCCAGCAGCTTATGGTCGGGGGCCCGGGGACAGGGGTCGTCTCGGGCCAACGTCCCGACTTTC
TRBJ2-4 | . | TRBV7-2 | TRBD2 | CASSTIWGGENIQYF | TGTGCCAGCAGCACAATCTGGGGAGGGGAGAACATTCAGTACTTC
TRBJ2-1 | . | TRBV27 | . | CASSSRDTYNEQFF | TGTGCCAGCAGTTCTCGGGACACATACAATGAGCAGTTCTTC